This note documents a single T cell receptor (beta chain) sequence. Trimming stripped 3 bases from V and 7 bases from J, with 19 bases between. The germline gives CDR1 SGHNT, CDR2 YYREEE (reference sequence). The CDR3 is 15 residues long. The sample originates from a study of shared clonotypes between healthy human individuals. Assay used: immunoSEQ multiplex PCR; TCRdb lists only in-frame clones, some missing. The table lists roughly 680,000 clones, approximately 72% of them singletons, with over 1.5% in the top ten. The sequencing input was memory CD4+ T cells sorted from blood. Described subset: CD45RA-negative fraction. The sequence came from a woman in her thirties in good health. This chain joins TRBV5-4 and TRBJ1-2; a possible D gene is TRBD1 (6 bases). CDR3 nucleotide sequence: TGTGCCAGCAGCTCGAGGACAGCCGGTTTATTTGGCTACACCTTC. This sequence encodes CASSSRTAGLFGYTF.